The 23 T cell receptor beta chains listed next were all sequenced from one sample in a study of T cells in Graves' hyperthyroidism and ophthalmopathy. Amplification yielded TCR beta CDR3 regions, with RNA transcripts as the source. In the first-round RT-PCR of the TCR CDR3, the HTBI primer set was used. TCRdb re-called the multiplex PCR reads through MiXCR, storing one row per CDR3 protein. This table holds 200,000 to 250,000 distinct CDR3 sequences, about 15% found once. Material: blood. Receptors were obtained from a young woman with Graves' ophthalmopathy.

Many counts were recorded for this clonotype. The chain uses TRBV3-1 and TRBJ1-2; D remains unclear. The CDR3 runs to 14 residues. Trimming stripped 5 bases from V and 2 bases from J, with 12 bases between. The V gene's germline CDR1 is LGHDT and CDR2 YNNKEL (reference sequence). CDR3 DNA: TGTGCCAGCAGCTATTCAGGACCCAACTATGGCTACACCTTC. This sequence encodes CASSYSGPNYGYTF.

This clonotype occurred many times. The V gene is TRBV5-1, the J gene TRBJ2-2; D is undetermined. V lost 1 base and J 0 bases, leaving 4 bases between the germline ends. The CDR3 is 14 residues long. Germline CDR1 SGHRS, CDR2 YFSETQ. The CDR3 sequence is CASSLLTNTGELFF. The CDR3 nucleotides are TGCGCCAGCAGCTTGCTGACGAACACCGGGGAGCTGTTTTTT.

This rearrangement joins TRBV12-3 or TRBV12-4 to TRBJ1-1; 7 nucleotides line up with TRBD1. After removal of 8 bases from V and 0 bases from J, the junction contained 6 bases not matched to a gene. The CDR3 has 14 residues. The CDR3 loop is CASCRGGMNTEAFF. CDR3 DNA sequence: TGTGCCAGCTGCCGAGGGGGCATGAACACTGAAGCTTTCTTT.

The V and J genes are TRBV5-4 and TRBJ1-3; D not resolved. The V end was cut by 5 bases, the J end by 3 bases, with 12 bases between. This CDR3 contains 14 residues. Germline V gives CDR1 SGHNT, CDR2 YYREEE (reference sequence). CDR3 sequence reads: CASSLPDGGNTIYF. The CDR3 DNA sequence: TGTGCCAGCAGTCTACCCGATGGTGGAAACACCATATATTTT.

Ten or more counts support this clonotype. In DNA, the CDR3 is TGCGCCAGCAGCCAAGAATGGCGGGGTACTATCAACACCGGGGAGCTGTTTTTT. This sequence encodes CASSQEWRGTINTGELFF. The V call is TRBV4-3, the J call TRBJ2-2; TRBD2 is a possible D gene (6 bases). The V and J ends lost 0 bases and 2 bases respectively, with 16 bases between them. CDR1 is LGHNA and CDR2 is YSLEER in the germline V gene. CDR3 length equals 18 residues.

V usage is TRBV12-3 or TRBV12-4 and J usage is TRBJ2-2, with TRBD2 identical over 12 bases. CDR3 length: 20 amino acids. V dropped 6 bases and J dropped 2; count of bases not matched to a gene: 16. The CDR3 protein is CASRTSGGTGDRINTGELFF. The CDR3 DNA follows: TGTGCCAGCAGAACTAGCGGGGGGACGGGGGACCGGATCAACACCGGGGAGCTGTTTTTT.

This clonotype was observed many times. DNA of the CDR3: TGTGCTAGTGGTTTGGGCGACGCGGGGGTTGGAAACACCATATATTTT. Protein: CASGLGDAGVGNTIYF. V usage is TRBV12-5 and J usage is TRBJ1-3, with D perhaps TRBD1 (5 bases). The germline gives CDR1 LGHNT, CDR2 FRNRAP. The CDR3 runs 16 residues. V lost 1 base and J lost 3, with 13 bases in between.

The table lists this clonotype with many counts. The rearrangement uses TRBV6-5 and TRBJ1-5; 9 positions match TRBD1. This CDR3 region has 18 residues. CDR1 is MNHEY and CDR2 is SVGAGI in the germline V gene. The J segment lost 0 bases and the V segment lost 9 bases, leaving 15 bases of the junction unmatched. DNA of the CDR3: TGTGCCAGTAGTCACTTACAGGGGGCGTCGGATAGCAATCAGCCCCAGCATTTT. It specifies CASSHLQGASDSNQPQHF.

The chain employs TRBV29-1 and TRBJ2-3; TRBD2 matches at 7 bases. This CDR3 contains 14 residues. V dropped 4 bases and J dropped 2; count of bases not matched to a gene: 6. Per germline, CDR1 SQVTM and CDR2 ANQGSEA. This CDR3 reads CSVGGRDSTDTQYF. CDR3 coding DNA: TGCAGCGTTGGGGGGAGGGATTCCACAGATACGCAGTATTTT.

This clonotype was observed many times. This chain uses TRBV20-1 with TRBJ1-2; D uncertain. Trimming shortened V by 1 base and J by 7 bases, and 13 bases separated the two germline ends. Germline-derived CDR1 and CDR2 are DFQATT and SNEGSKA (reference sequence). This CDR3 contains 13 residues. The CDR3 here is CSARGSEWVGYTF. CDR3 nucleotide sequence: TGCAGTGCTAGAGGGTCCGAGTGGGTTGGCTACACCTTC.

This clonotype was seen at least ten times. The chain has TRBV30 and TRBJ2-3, with 9 bases matching TRBD2. V lost 3 bases and J lost 4; bases outside the gene matches: 5. Per the germline V gene, CDR1 is GTSNPN and CDR2 is SVGIG (reference sequence). The CDR3 consists of 14 residues. The CDR3 coding sequence is TGTGCCTGGAGGGCTAGCGGGACGCCAGATACGCAGTATTTT. This sequence encodes CAWRASGTPDTQYF.

This chain links TRBV28 with TRBJ2-5; D remains unclear. Germline CDR1 MDHEN, CDR2 SYDVKM. The V end lost 4 bases, the J end lost 5 bases, and 20 bases lay between the germline ends. The CDR3 spans 16 residues. CDR3 amino acids: CASSSLWTPGRETQYF. For the CDR3, the DNA is TGTGCCAGCAGTTCCCTCTGGACGCCAGGTCGGGAGACCCAGTACTTC.

This clonotype showed up many times. V is TRBV4-1 and J is TRBJ2-7; tentatively, D is TRBD1 (6 bases). CDR1 MGHRA and CDR2 YSYEKL come from the germline V gene. V lost 1 base and J 0 bases, leaving 10 bases between the germline ends. The CDR3 consists of 15 residues. CDR3 in amino acids: CASSQGRDTSYEQYF. The CDR3 coding sequence is TGCGCCAGCAGCCAAGGCCGGGACACCTCCTACGAGCAGTACTTC.

The rearrangement uses TRBV15 and TRBJ2-3, with 10 bases aligning to TRBD2. With V trimmed by 0 bases and J by 0 bases, 6 bases remained unmatched. Germline CDR1 and CDR2: LNHNV and YYDKDF (reference sequence). The CDR3 is 18 residues long. CDR3 DNA: TGTGCCACCAGCAGAGACCCCCTAGCGGGGGACAGCACAGATACGCAGTATTTT. Amino acids: CATSRDPLAGDSTDTQYF. The full variable domain, completed using reference TRBV15 and TRBJ2-3, is DAMVIQNPRYQVTQFGKPVTLSCSQTLNHNVMYWYQQKSSQAPKLLFHYYDKDFNNEADTPDNFQSRRPNTSFCFLDIRSPGLGDTAMYLCATSRDPLAGDSTDTQYFGPGTRLTVL.

This clonotype was seen a handful of times. This chain connects TRBV19 to TRBJ2-2; weak D call: TRBD1 (6 bases). Trimming took off 6 bases at V and 4 bases at J, with 12 bases between the two ends. This CDR3 has 14 residues. Germline V CDR1 and CDR2: LNHDA, SQIVND (reference sequence). This CDR3 is CASSPQGSTGELFF. The CDR3 DNA reads TGTGCCAGTAGCCCCCAGGGGAGCACCGGGGAGCTGTTTTTT.

This clonotype was picked up many times. The chain has TRBV29-1 and TRBJ1-2; 8 bases match TRBD1. This CDR3 contains 14 residues. CDR1 SQVTM and CDR2 ANQGSEA come from the germline V gene. V was pared by 2 bases and J by 4 bases, with 6 bases of the junction left unmatched. In DNA form, the CDR3 reads TGCAGCGTTGAATTCAACGACAGGGGCTATGGCTACACCTTC. As protein: CSVEFNDRGYGYTF.

This clonotype was seen more than once but under ten times. This chain joins TRBV15 and TRBJ2-2; D is unresolved. Germline CDR1 is LNHNV and CDR2 is YYDKDF (reference sequence). Trimming shortened V by 0 bases and J by 4 bases, and 15 bases separated the two germline ends. The CDR3 totals 17 residues. CDR3 loop: CATSRDTSSGRTGELFF. CDR3 sequence (DNA): TGTGCCACCAGCAGAGATACCAGCTCTGGCCGCACCGGGGAGCTGTTTTTT. Together with reference TRBV15 and TRBJ2-2, the CDR3 gives the full variable domain: DAMVIQNPRYQVTQFGKPVTLSCSQTLNHNVMYWYQQKSSQAPKLLFHYYDKDFNNEADTPDNFQSRRPNTSFCFLDIRSPGLGDTAMYLCATSRDTSSGRTGELFFGEGSRLTVL.

This clonotype was picked up many times. The chain employs TRBV6-1 and TRBJ2-3; D is perhaps TRBD2 (6 bases). The ends were cut back, 5 bases at V and 2 bases at J, with 17 bases in the middle. Looked up from germline, CDR1 is MNHNS and CDR2 is SASEGT. CDR3 length: 16 amino acids. CDR3 nucleotide sequence: TGTGCCAGCAGTCACTATGCTAGCGCCTCCACAGATACGCAGTATTTT. As protein: CASSHYASASTDTQYF.

Many counts were recorded for this clonotype. This chain uses TRBV3-1 with TRBJ1-6, with 7 bases fitting TRBD1. The CDR3 totals 15 residues. V shed 2 bases, J shed 10 bases, and the junction held 8 bases outside the gene matches. Germline V gene data show CDR1 as LGHDT and CDR2 as YNNKEL (reference sequence). The CDR3 sequence is CASSQRGGSRSPLHF. The CDR3 DNA is TGTGCCAGCAGCCAAAGAGGGGGCTCTCGGTCACCCCTCCACTTT.

Many counts were recorded for this clonotype. The CDR3 DNA sequence: TGCGCCAGCAGCCAACCGCTCAGGGGTGACTATGGCTACACCTTC. Residues: CASSQPLRGDYGYTF. The rearrangement links TRBV4-1 to TRBJ1-2, with D possibly being TRBD1 (6 bases). Germline CDR1 and CDR2: MGHRA and YSYEKL. CDR3 length equals 15 residues. V gave up 2 bases and J gave up 3 bases, with 13 bases separating them.

This clonotype was found a few times. The chain combines TRBV4-1 with TRBJ1-1; D remains ambiguous. V was trimmed by 4 bases and J by 1 base, leaving 13 bases between them. CDR3 length equals 15 residues. The germline V gene has CDR1 MGHRA and CDR2 YSYEKL. CDR3 loop: CASSPHLNSNTEAFF. CDR3 nucleotides: TGCGCCAGCAGCCCCCATTTAAATTCGAACACTGAAGCTTTCTTT.

This clonotype was observed many times. The chain recombines TRBV13 with TRBJ2-7, with D possibly TRBD1 on 5 matching bases. The CDR3 is made up of 15 amino acids. Trimming removed 5 bases at V and 0 bases at J, with 14 bases between. Germline-derived CDR1 and CDR2 are PRHDT and FYEKMQ (reference sequence). Here the CDR3 reads CASSPRTSYSYEQYF. Here the CDR3 DNA reads TGTGCCAGCAGCCCGCGGACAAGTTACTCCTACGAGCAGTACTTC.

This clonotype was observed a few times. This chain links TRBV19 with TRBJ2-6; D unresolved. Trimming stripped 3 bases from V and 2 bases from J, with 11 bases between. This CDR3 has 16 residues. From germline, CDR1 is LNHDA and CDR2 SQIVND (reference sequence). CDR3 protein: CASSIRTGTGANVLTF. Here the CDR3 DNA reads TGTGCCAGTAGTATTAGGACCGGAACTGGGGCCAACGTCCTGACTTTC. Together with reference TRBV19 and TRBJ2-6, the CDR3 gives the full variable domain: DGGITQSPKYLFRKEGQNVTLSCEQNLNHDAMYWYRQDPGQGLRLIYYSQIVNDFQKGDIAEGYSVSREKKESFPLTVTSAQKNPTAFYLCASSIRTGTGANVLTFGAGSRLTVL.